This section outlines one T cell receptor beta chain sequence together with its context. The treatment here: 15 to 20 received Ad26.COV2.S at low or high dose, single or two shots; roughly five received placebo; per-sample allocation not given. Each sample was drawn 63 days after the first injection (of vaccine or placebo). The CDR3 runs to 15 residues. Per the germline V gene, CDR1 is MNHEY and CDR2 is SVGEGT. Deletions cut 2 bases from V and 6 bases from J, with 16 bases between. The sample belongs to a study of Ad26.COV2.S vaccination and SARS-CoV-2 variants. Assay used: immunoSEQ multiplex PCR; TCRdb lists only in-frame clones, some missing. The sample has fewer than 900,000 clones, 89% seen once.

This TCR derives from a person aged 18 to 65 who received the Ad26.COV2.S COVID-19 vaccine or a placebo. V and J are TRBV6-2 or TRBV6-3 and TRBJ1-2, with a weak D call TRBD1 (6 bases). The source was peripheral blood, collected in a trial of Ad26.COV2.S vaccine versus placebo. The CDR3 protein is CASSYGTLTPDGYTF. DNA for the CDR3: TGTGCCAGCAGTTACGGGACACTGACACCTGATGGCTACACCTTC.